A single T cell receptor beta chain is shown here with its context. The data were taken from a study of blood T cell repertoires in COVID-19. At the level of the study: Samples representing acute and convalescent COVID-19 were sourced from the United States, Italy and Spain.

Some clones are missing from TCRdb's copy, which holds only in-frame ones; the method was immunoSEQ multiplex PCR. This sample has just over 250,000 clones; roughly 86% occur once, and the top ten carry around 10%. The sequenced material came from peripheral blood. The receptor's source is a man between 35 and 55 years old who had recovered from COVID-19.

The CDR3: CASSLAQRGGSTIYNEQFF. As DNA, the CDR3 is TGTGCCAGCAGCTTAGCCCAGCGGGGGGGCAGTACCATATACAATGAGCAGTTCTTC. V usage is TRBV7-2 and J usage is TRBJ2-1, with TRBD2 matching over 10 bases. V lost 0 bases, J lost 4 bases, and 12 bases stayed unmatched. CDR3 length equals 19 residues. The V gene's germline CDR1 is SGHTA and CDR2 FQGNSA.